This TCR beta chain comes out of a study of blood T cells in healthy people across ages. Whole-study context: There was about one barcoded beta molecule captured by template switching per two T cells.

Trimming removed 3 bases from V and 7 bases from J, with 20 bases in between. Looked up from germline, CDR1 is SGHRS and CDR2 is YFSETQ. CDR3 size: 15 residues. Next came a second PCR, run for about 7 to 12 cycles, which used a sample-barcoded 5' primer along with a J-beta primer mix. TCRdb re-called the 5' RACE reads through MiXCR, storing one row per CDR3 protein. The table includes hundreds of thousands of distinct CDR3 sequences, roughly three fifths detected once. This chain links TRBV5-1 with TRBJ2-7; perhaps TRBD2 as D (7 bases). This receptor was identified in a man in his 60s in good health. Material: blood. DNA of the CDR3: TGCGCCAGCAGCTCAGTAGGTGGGGGGGCTCGGGAGCAGTACTTC. The encoded protein is CASSSVGGGAREQYF.